These T cell receptor beta chains were read from a single sample in a study of T-cell memory formation after mild COVID-19. One entry per CDR3 protein results from TCRdb running MiXCR on the 5' RACE reads. Among around 510,000 distinct CDR3 sequences listed, less than 25% were seen once. The sequencing input was PBMCs or a T cell subset sorted from them (not recorded which). Receptor source: an adult woman who had mild COVID-19 (a few samples of this study predate the infection). Cell type and time point are not known. Both conserved end residues are trimmed from each CDR3. The D gene is left open where the match is weak.

v_gene: TRBV7-9
d_gene: NA
j_gene: TRBJ2-5
CDR3aa: ASSPKRGQETQY

v_gene: TRBV4-1
d_gene: TRBD1
j_gene: TRBJ1-5
CDR3aa: ASSAWTGWDQPQH

v_gene: TRBV5-4
d_gene: TRBD1
j_gene: TRBJ1-1
CDR3aa: ASSTPGQPPAF

v_gene: TRBV12-3/TRBV12-4
d_gene: NA
j_gene: TRBJ1-5
CDR3aa: ASSHRTLGSQPQH

v_gene: TRBV6-1
d_gene: TRBD1
j_gene: TRBJ2-6
CDR3aa: ASSATGVWSGANVLT

v_gene: TRBV6-2/TRBV6-3
d_gene: TRBD2
j_gene: TRBJ2-7
CDR3aa: ASSYSGLGLEQY

v_gene: TRBV20-1
d_gene: TRBD1
j_gene: TRBJ2-6
CDR3aa: SATDRAGANVLT

v_gene: TRBV20-1
d_gene: TRBD2
j_gene: TRBJ2-7
CDR3aa: SARGSGGFFYEQY

v_gene: TRBV24-1
d_gene: TRBD2
j_gene: TRBJ2-1
CDR3aa: ATSEPPGSGGALEQF

v_gene: TRBV7-6
d_gene: TRBD1
j_gene: TRBJ2-2
CDR3aa: ASSLIRTGMRDTGELF

v_gene: TRBV6-5
d_gene: NA
j_gene: TRBJ2-2
CDR3aa: ASSYSGAPGELF

v_gene: TRBV7-8
d_gene: NA
j_gene: TRBJ2-2
CDR3aa: ASSWDGTNTGELF

v_gene: TRBV4-3
d_gene: NA
j_gene: TRBJ1-1
CDR3aa: ASSQYMDTEAF

v_gene: TRBV3-1
d_gene: NA
j_gene: TRBJ1-5
CDR3aa: ASSQAGGDQPQH

v_gene: TRBV30
d_gene: NA
j_gene: TRBJ1-1
CDR3aa: AWSMRTDEAF

v_gene: TRBV25-1
d_gene: NA
j_gene: TRBJ2-2
CDR3aa: ASSAPGRLSNTGELF

v_gene: TRBV20-1
d_gene: NA
j_gene: TRBJ1-3
CDR3aa: SARVQSAGNTIY

v_gene: TRBV14
d_gene: NA
j_gene: TRBJ2-3
CDR3aa: ASSQNTDTQY

v_gene: TRBV7-9
d_gene: NA
j_gene: TRBJ2-3
CDR3aa: ASSFGDPGADTQY

v_gene: TRBV5-1
d_gene: TRBD1
j_gene: TRBJ1-6
CDR3aa: ASSLDRGLSSPLH

v_gene: TRBV2
d_gene: NA
j_gene: TRBJ2-1
CDR3aa: ATVGLVNEQF

v_gene: TRBV29-1
d_gene: TRBD1
j_gene: TRBJ1-1
CDR3aa: SVGTGEDTEAF

v_gene: TRBV5-1
d_gene: TRBD2
j_gene: TRBJ2-3
CDR3aa: ASGLAGTTDTQY

v_gene: TRBV4-1
d_gene: NA
j_gene: TRBJ1-1
CDR3aa: ASSLRETANTEAF

v_gene: TRBV6-5
d_gene: TRBD2
j_gene: TRBJ2-3
CDR3aa: ASSMVAGGFPDTQY

v_gene: TRBV29-1
d_gene: NA
j_gene: TRBJ2-7
CDR3aa: SVGAGEYEQY

v_gene: TRBV29-1
d_gene: TRBD1
j_gene: TRBJ2-5
CDR3aa: SAPPGDRGGETQY

v_gene: TRBV5-8
d_gene: NA
j_gene: TRBJ1-5
CDR3aa: ASSLGQKVNQPQH

v_gene: TRBV5-1
d_gene: TRBD1
j_gene: TRBJ2-2
CDR3aa: ASSPRDREGTGELF

v_gene: TRBV12-3/TRBV12-4
d_gene: NA
j_gene: TRBJ2-3
CDR3aa: ASSLWDDPDTQY

v_gene: TRBV5-1
d_gene: TRBD2
j_gene: TRBJ2-3
CDR3aa: ASSGGTSDYPSTDTQY

v_gene: TRBV6-5
d_gene: NA
j_gene: TRBJ2-3
CDR3aa: ASSYIQGGVLTDTQY

v_gene: TRBV5-1
d_gene: TRBD1
j_gene: TRBJ2-3
CDR3aa: ASSHQQLGQVLPDTQY

v_gene: TRBV20-1
d_gene: TRBD2
j_gene: TRBJ2-7
CDR3aa: SARDATGLAGGPYEQY

v_gene: TRBV18
d_gene: NA
j_gene: TRBJ1-1
CDR3aa: ASSEEWAEAF

v_gene: TRBV6-4
d_gene: TRBD1
j_gene: TRBJ2-3
CDR3aa: ASSDVSGTGGDTQY

v_gene: TRBV25-1
d_gene: TRBD1
j_gene: TRBJ1-2
CDR3aa: ASTGQPNYGYT

v_gene: TRBV7-9
d_gene: NA
j_gene: TRBJ1-2
CDR3aa: ASSLAGNGYT

v_gene: TRBV12-3/TRBV12-4
d_gene: NA
j_gene: TRBJ2-6
CDR3aa: ASSLLGFKSGANVLT

v_gene: TRBV7-9
d_gene: TRBD1
j_gene: TRBJ2-2
CDR3aa: ASSSTQGASITGELI

v_gene: TRBV4-2
d_gene: NA
j_gene: TRBJ2-7
CDR3aa: ASSQESASSYEQY

v_gene: TRBV4-3
d_gene: TRBD2
j_gene: TRBJ2-5
CDR3aa: ASSQWDLGIAGVTQETQY

v_gene: TRBV6-1
d_gene: NA
j_gene: TRBJ2-4
CDR3aa: ASSELRTQY

v_gene: TRBV29-1
d_gene: TRBD1
j_gene: TRBJ2-7
CDR3aa: SGGDRNYEQY

v_gene: TRBV20-1
d_gene: NA
j_gene: TRBJ1-5
CDR3aa: SAGAGPPQH

v_gene: TRBV18
d_gene: TRBD1
j_gene: TRBJ1-2
CDR3aa: ASYSGGENYGYT

v_gene: TRBV5-1
d_gene: NA
j_gene: TRBJ2-7
CDR3aa: ASPETGPHEQY

v_gene: TRBV5-5
d_gene: TRBD2
j_gene: TRBJ2-3
CDR3aa: ASSLQLAGSTDTQY

v_gene: TRBV6-4
d_gene: NA
j_gene: TRBJ2-7
CDR3aa: ASSDRAGTVYEQY

v_gene: TRBV20-1
d_gene: NA
j_gene: TRBJ2-7
CDR3aa: SASHRIPYEQY

v_gene: TRBV5-1
d_gene: NA
j_gene: TRBJ1-2
CDR3aa: ASSQDTYYGYT

v_gene: TRBV29-1
d_gene: TRBD1
j_gene: TRBJ2-4
CDR3aa: SVLRPGQGPHPYKNIQY

v_gene: TRBV5-8
d_gene: TRBD1
j_gene: TRBJ1-2
CDR3aa: ASSLDRQGYYGYT

v_gene: TRBV19
d_gene: NA
j_gene: TRBJ1-2
CDR3aa: ASSMVGSIYGYT

v_gene: TRBV11-2
d_gene: NA
j_gene: TRBJ2-7
CDR3aa: ASSLAPRDYEQY

v_gene: TRBV2
d_gene: NA
j_gene: TRBJ2-2
CDR3aa: ASRVDRSTGELF

v_gene: TRBV5-1
d_gene: TRBD1
j_gene: TRBJ2-7
CDR3aa: ASGPLTGSGEQY

v_gene: TRBV10-3
d_gene: NA
j_gene: TRBJ2-1
CDR3aa: AISSRLGSSYNEQF